The present T cell receptor beta chain was sequenced within a study of cytomegalovirus exposure and HLA in healthy donors. On the study more broadly: An analysis done earlier identified more than 90 million unique TCR beta sequences from approximately 170 million T cells.

The junction had 5 bases not matched to a gene; V was cut back by 0 bases and J by 15 bases. The V gene's germline CDR1 is MNHEY and CDR2 SVGAGI. This CDR3 spans 12 amino acids. Amplification used 60 Vbeta primers and 13 Jbeta primers. The data were produced by immunoSEQ multiplex PCR, yet TCRdb's version contains in-frame clones alone and is incomplete. Of over 120,000 clones in the sample, around 80% were seen once. This cohort consisted of healthy bone marrow donors. J is TRBJ2-1 and V is TRBV6-5, with TRBD2 matching over 7 bases. The TCR was taken from a young woman in good health and CMV-seronegative. Source material: PBMCs. The CDR3 spells CASSYSREVLFF. In nucleotides, the CDR3 is TGTGCCAGCAGTTACTCCCGGGAGGTTCTGTTCTTC.